The TCR beta chain under discussion was sequenced for a study of tumor and adjacent non-tumor tissue in lung cancer. Study-wide context: There were around 11 adenocarcinoma, 2 squamous cell carcinoma and 1 small cell lung cancer cases.

Study outcomes and limitations: TCR diversity was significantly greater in tumor than normal lung tissue. Tumor repertoires had a smaller top 100 clone share than normal lung.

Three rounds of nested PCR, following a modified ARM-PCR protocol, produced the TCRbeta library. TCRdb re-analysed the multiplex PCR reads in MiXCR, keeping a single row per CDR3 protein. The table shows about 60,000 distinct CDR3 sequences, with around two thirds occurring only once. No cell sorting was done before RNA was extracted from the tissue. More than 3 cm separated this lung sample from the edge of the tumor. Points on this clonotype: As yet, its antigen is unknown. Sequence at one end of the junction differs from germline and may be a read error.

CDR1 and CDR2 from the germline V gene are SGHDT and YYEEEE. The CDR3 has 14 amino acids. The receptor was isolated from a man between 65 and 79 years old with non-small cell lung cancer. The genes are TRBV5-6 and TRBJ1-1, with unresolved D. The sequenced material came from distant non-tumor lung tissue. This CDR3 is CASSLLATNSEAFF. CDR3 DNA: TGTGCCAGCAGCTTGTTGGCAACGAACAGTGAAGCTTTCTTT. Full variable domain (remainder filled in from reference TRBV5-6 and TRBJ1-1): DAGVTQSPTHLIKTRGQQVTLRCSPKSGHDTVSWYQQALGQGPQFIFQYYEEEERQRGNFPDRFSGHQFPNYSSELNVNALLLGDSALYLCASSLLATNSEAFFGQGTRLTVV.